Presented here are 18 T cell receptor beta chains from one specimen sequenced in a study of blood T cell repertoires in COVID-19. Sequencing was performed with immunoSEQ multiplex PCR; in TCRdb, only in-frame clones are kept and a portion is missing. The data contain about 140,000 clones, 60% to 85% of them singletons. The sample comprised peripheral blood. These TCRs come from a woman older than 75 with active or convalescent COVID-19.

This chain joins TRBV24-1 and TRBJ2-6, with D possibly matching TRBD1 (5 bases). Trimming took 4 bases from V and 4 from J, leaving 13 bases between them. Germline CDR1 is KGHDR and CDR2 is SFDVKD. The CDR3 sequence is 16 residues long. DNA for the CDR3: TGTGCCACCAGTGACACCAGGGTACCCGGGGCCAACGTCCTGACTTTC. Translated, it gives CATSDTRVPGANVLTF.

The V call is TRBV9, the J call TRBJ2-5; 8 bases match TRBD2. CDR3 size: 20 residues. The V gene's germline CDR1 is SGDLS and CDR2 YYNGEE. The J segment lost 1 base and the V segment lost 0 bases, leaving 17 bases of the junction unmatched. As DNA, the CDR3 is TGTGCCAGCAGCGTAGCTGCGTCGGGTCGTGTCGCGGGGGGCCAAGAGACCCAGTACTTC. Translating gives CASSVAASGRVAGGQETQYF.

The rearrangement links TRBV6-2 or TRBV6-3 to TRBJ1-5; D not resolved. Germline V gives CDR1 MNHEY, CDR2 SVGEGT. The CDR3 length is 16 residues. The germline V and J ends were trimmed by 2 bases and 6 bases, with 17 bases remaining between them. CDR3 sequence (DNA): TGTGCCAGCAGTTACGCGGGTCGGTCGATGGGTCAGCCCCAGCATTTT. This encodes CASSYAGRSMGQPQHF.

The chain employs TRBV28 and TRBJ1-3; no clear D. V lost 5 bases and J 5 bases, leaving 10 bases between the germline ends. Germline CDR1 is MDHEN and CDR2 is SYDVKM. The CDR3 runs to 13 residues. The CDR3 DNA follows: TGTGCCAGCAGTCCCCAGATTAGAAACACCATATATTTT. Protein sequence: CASSPQIRNTIYF.

This clone turned up a few times. The chain links TRBV6-2 or TRBV6-3 to TRBJ1-5; D is unclear. Trimming removed 2 bases from V and 2 bases from J, with 16 bases in between. The CDR3 runs to 17 residues. Germline CDR1 reads MNHEY; CDR2 reads SVGEGT. CDR3 sequence (DNA): TGTGCCAGCAGTTACCTCCCCGCGGCTGGAGGCAATCAGCCCCAGCATTTT. It yields the protein CASSYLPAAGGNQPQHF.

The CDR3 DNA is TGTGCCAGCTCACCACCGGGCAATTCGAACTCTGGAAACACCATATATTTT. Amino acids: CASSPPGNSNSGNTIYF. The chain joins TRBV18 to TRBJ1-3; D is unclear. The CDR3 loop spans 17 amino acids. Trimming left V 0 bases short and J 0 bases short, with 12 bases between. The germline V gene encodes CDR1 KGHSH and CDR2 LQKENI.

V and J are TRBV6-5 and TRBJ2-5; 8 nucleotides align to TRBD1. V lost 7 bases, J lost 5 bases, and 12 bases stayed unmatched. The length of the CDR3 is 15 residues. In germline, CDR1 is MNHEY, CDR2 SVGAGI. The CDR3 here is CASTPPLQGAETQYF. The CDR3 DNA is TGTGCCAGCACCCCCCCGCTTCAGGGGGCGGAGACCCAGTACTTC.

The chain recombines TRBV4-3 with TRBJ1-3, with D uncertain. V lost 3 bases and J lost 4, with 10 bases in between. CDR3 length equals 14 residues. The germline gives CDR1 LGHNA, CDR2 YSLEER. CDR3 amino acids: CASSQGPGGNTIYF. The DNA of the CDR3 is TGCGCCAGCAGCCAGGGCCCGGGGGGAAACACCATATATTTT.

The chain carries TRBV6-5 and TRBJ1-1; D may be TRBD1 (6 bases). Germline CDR1 is MNHEY and CDR2 is SVGAGI. The CDR3 sequence is 11 residues long. V lost 6 bases to trimming and J lost 14 bases, with 16 bases between them. The CDR3 coding sequence is TGTGCCAGCAGCCCGGGGGGGCAGCAATTCTTT. Translating gives CASSPGGQQFF.

This clone was recorded many times. The CDR3 nucleotides read TGTGCCAGCAGCGACAGCATAGTGGGGGGCTACACCTTC. This codes for CASSDSIVGGYTF. The J gene is TRBJ1-2, the V gene TRBV7-3; the D gene is possibly TRBD1 (5 bases). Trimming pared 5 bases from V and 8 bases from J, leaving 15 bases between. Germline V gene lookup returns CDR1 SGHTA and CDR2 FQGTGA. There are 13 residues in the CDR3.

The chain recombines TRBV7-2 with TRBJ2-6, with a possible D match to TRBD1 (6 bases). V dropped 0 bases and J dropped 1 base, with 7 bases sitting between them. Germline V lookup: CDR1 SGHTA, CDR2 FQGNSA. The CDR3 runs to 16 residues. Here the CDR3 DNA reads TGTGCCAGCAGCTTAGCCACAGGGTCTGGGGCCAACGTCCTGACTTTC. The encoded protein is CASSLATGSGANVLTF.

This clone was seen more than once but under ten times. The chain employs TRBV2 and TRBJ1-6; 9 positions match TRBD1. Germline assignment: CDR1 SNHLY and CDR2 FYNNEI. The CDR3 covers 13 residues. Losses at the gene ends were 4 bases for V and 10 bases for J; bases not matched to a gene: 2. The CDR3 is CASSGQGGSPLHF. CDR3 DNA: TGTGCCAGCAGTGGACAGGGGGGGTCACCCCTCCACTTT.

This chain uses TRBV16 with TRBJ2-7; D unresolved. Deletions cut 4 bases from V and 5 bases from J, with 9 bases between. The CDR3 has 12 residues. Per the germline V gene, CDR1 is KGHSY and CDR2 is FQNENV. CDR3 DNA sequence: TGTGCCAGCAGCCTGAAACGAGACGAGCAGTACTTC. It is translated as CASSLKRDEQYF.

The chain links TRBV5-1 to TRBJ1-2; the D gene is possibly TRBD1 (5 bases). The ends were cut back, 2 bases at V and 8 bases at J, with 19 bases in the middle. The CDR3 covers 15 residues. CDR1 and CDR2 from the germline V gene are SGHRS and YFSETQ. The CDR3 protein is CASSLDSLLGFGYTF. CDR3 nucleotide sequence: TGCGCCAGCAGCTTAGACAGCCTCTTAGGGTTCGGCTACACCTTC.

V and J are TRBV5-8 and TRBJ1-3; D ambiguous. This CDR3 region has 12 residues. Trimming removed 2 bases from V and 3 bases from J, with 3 bases in between. In germline, CDR1 is SGHTS, CDR2 YDEGEE. CDR3 sequence reads: CASSFRGNTIYF. The DNA for the CDR3 is TGTGCCAGCAGCTTTCGTGGAAACACCATATATTTT.

V is TRBV7-3 and J is TRBJ2-3, with 10 bases fitting TRBD1. The V segment lost 2 bases and the J segment 2 bases; nucleotides outside the gene matches: 4. The CDR3 runs to 16 residues. Germline V gene data show CDR1 as SGHTA and CDR2 as FQGTGA. CDR3 DNA: TGTGCCAGCAGCTTAGGGACAGGGGTGCACACAGATACGCAGTATTTT. Amino acids: CASSLGTGVHTDTQYF.

The J gene is TRBJ2-7, the V gene TRBV2, with TRBD1 identical over 9 bases. Trimming removed 5 bases from V and 7 bases from J; junction bases left unmatched: 9. The CDR3 totals 14 residues. Germline CDR1 SNHLY, CDR2 FYNNEI. The CDR3 sequence: CASSSGTGRWEQYF. The CDR3 DNA follows: TGTGCCAGCAGTTCCGGGACAGGGCGCTGGGAGCAGTACTTC.

The genes are TRBV12-3 or TRBV12-4 and TRBJ2-1; D call uncertain. Trimming removed 0 bases at V and 6 bases at J, with 6 bases between. This CDR3 is 13 amino acids long. CDR3 nucleotide sequence: TGTGCCAGCAGTTTAGCCTCCCTCAATGAGCAGTTCTTC. As protein: CASSLASLNEQFF.